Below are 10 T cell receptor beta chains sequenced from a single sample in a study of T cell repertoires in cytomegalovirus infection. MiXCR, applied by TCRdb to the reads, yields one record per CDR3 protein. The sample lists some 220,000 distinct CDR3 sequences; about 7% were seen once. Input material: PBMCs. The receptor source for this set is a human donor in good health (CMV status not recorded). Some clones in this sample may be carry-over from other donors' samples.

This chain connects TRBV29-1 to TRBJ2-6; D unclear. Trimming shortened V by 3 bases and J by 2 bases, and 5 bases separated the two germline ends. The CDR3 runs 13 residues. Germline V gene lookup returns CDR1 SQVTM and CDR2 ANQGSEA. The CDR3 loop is CSVDQAGANVLTF. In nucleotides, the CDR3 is TGCAGCGTTGACCAGGCTGGGGCCAACGTCCTGACTTTC.

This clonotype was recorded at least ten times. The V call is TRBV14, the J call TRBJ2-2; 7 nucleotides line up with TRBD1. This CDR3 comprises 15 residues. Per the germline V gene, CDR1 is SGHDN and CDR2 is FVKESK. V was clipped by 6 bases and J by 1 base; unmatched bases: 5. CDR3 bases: TGTGCCAGCAGAGCCAGGACAGGGAACACCGGGGAGCTGTTTTTT. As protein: CASRARTGNTGELFF.

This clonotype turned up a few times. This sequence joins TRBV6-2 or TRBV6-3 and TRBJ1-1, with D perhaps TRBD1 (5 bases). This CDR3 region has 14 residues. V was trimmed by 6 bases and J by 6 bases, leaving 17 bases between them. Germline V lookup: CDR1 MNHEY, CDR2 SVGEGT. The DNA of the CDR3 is TGTGCCAGCAGCCCTAGACAGATTGACTCTGAAGCTTTCTTT. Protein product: CASSPRQIDSEAFF.

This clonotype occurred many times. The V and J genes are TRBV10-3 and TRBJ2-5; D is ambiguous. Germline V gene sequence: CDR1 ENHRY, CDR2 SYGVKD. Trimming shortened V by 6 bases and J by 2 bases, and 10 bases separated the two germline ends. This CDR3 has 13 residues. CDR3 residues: CAISPGGQETQYF. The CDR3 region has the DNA TGTGCCATCAGCCCAGGTGGTCAAGAGACCCAGTACTTC.

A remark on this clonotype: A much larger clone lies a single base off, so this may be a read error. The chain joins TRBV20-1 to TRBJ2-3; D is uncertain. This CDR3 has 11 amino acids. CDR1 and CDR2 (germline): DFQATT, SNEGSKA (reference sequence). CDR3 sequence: CSAPKAETQYF. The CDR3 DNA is TGCAGTGCCCCGAAGGCAGAGACGCAGTATTTT.

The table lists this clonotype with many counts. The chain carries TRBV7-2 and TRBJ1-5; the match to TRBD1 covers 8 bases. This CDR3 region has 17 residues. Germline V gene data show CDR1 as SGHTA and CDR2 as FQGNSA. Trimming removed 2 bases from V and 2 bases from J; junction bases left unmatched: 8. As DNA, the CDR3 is TGTGCCAGCAGCTTAAACGACGGACAGGGTGGCAATCAGCCCCAGCATTTT. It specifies CASSLNDGQGGNQPQHF.

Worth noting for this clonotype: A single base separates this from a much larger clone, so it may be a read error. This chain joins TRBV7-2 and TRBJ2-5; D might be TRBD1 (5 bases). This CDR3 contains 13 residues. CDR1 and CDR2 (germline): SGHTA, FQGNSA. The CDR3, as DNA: TGTGCCAACAGCCTACGACAGACGGAGACCCAGTACTTC. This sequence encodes CANSLRQTETQYF.

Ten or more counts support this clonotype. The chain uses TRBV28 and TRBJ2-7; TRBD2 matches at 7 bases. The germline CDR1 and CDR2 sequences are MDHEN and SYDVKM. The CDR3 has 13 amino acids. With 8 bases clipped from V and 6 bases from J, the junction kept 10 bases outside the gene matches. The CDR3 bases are TGTGCCAGCCGGGGACTACTCATCTCCGAGCAGTACTTC. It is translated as CASRGLLISEQYF. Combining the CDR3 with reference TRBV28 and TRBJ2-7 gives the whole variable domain DVKVTQSSRYLVKRTGEKVFLECVQDMDHENMFWYRQDPGLGLRLIYFSYDVKMKEKGDIPEGYSVSREKKERFSLILESASTNQTSMYLCASRGLLISEQYFGPGTRLTVT.

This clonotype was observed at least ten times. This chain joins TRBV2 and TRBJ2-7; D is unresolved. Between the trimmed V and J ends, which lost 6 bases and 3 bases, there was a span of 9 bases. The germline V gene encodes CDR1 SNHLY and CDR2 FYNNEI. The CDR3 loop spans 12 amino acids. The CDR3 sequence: CASRETFYEQYF. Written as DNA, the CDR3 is TGTGCCAGCAGGGAGACTTTCTACGAGCAGTACTTC.

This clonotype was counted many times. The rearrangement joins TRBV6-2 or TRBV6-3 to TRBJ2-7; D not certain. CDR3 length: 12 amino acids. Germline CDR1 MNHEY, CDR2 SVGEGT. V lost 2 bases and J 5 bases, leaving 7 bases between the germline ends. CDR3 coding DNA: TGTGCCAGCAGTTACAACAACCACGAGCAGTACTTC. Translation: CASSYNNHEQYF.